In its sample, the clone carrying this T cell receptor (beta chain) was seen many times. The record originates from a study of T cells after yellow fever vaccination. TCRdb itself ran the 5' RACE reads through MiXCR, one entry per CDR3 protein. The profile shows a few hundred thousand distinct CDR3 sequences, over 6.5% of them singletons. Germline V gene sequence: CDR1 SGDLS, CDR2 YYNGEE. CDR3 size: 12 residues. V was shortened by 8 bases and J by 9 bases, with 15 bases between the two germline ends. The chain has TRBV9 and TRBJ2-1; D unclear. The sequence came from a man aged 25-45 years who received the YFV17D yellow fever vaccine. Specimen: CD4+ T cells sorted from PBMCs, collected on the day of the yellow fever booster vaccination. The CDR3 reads CASSFSYGEQFF. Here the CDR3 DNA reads TGTGCCAGTAGCTTCAGCTATGGTGAGCAGTTCTTC.